A selection of T cell receptor beta chains follows, all from one sample in a study of blood T cell repertoires in COVID-19. The assay was immunoSEQ multiplex PCR, and TCRdb's table has in-frame clones only and misses some. The data contain roughly 250,000 clones, more than 75% of them singletons. Source material: PBMCs or T cells enriched from blood (not recorded which). These receptors came from a woman aged 45 to 65 who had recovered from COVID-19. CDR3s include the opening cysteine and the closing phenylalanine or tryptophan. Each record gives: CDR3 DNA, CDR3 protein, D gene, J gene, V gene, CDR3 length, clone size. A D gene is named only where the DNA matches it firmly. Size is omitted from some rows. Given values are once, few, many or a class for expanded clones.

CDR3 DNA: TGTGCCAGCAGCCTAGGACAGGGGCATAGCTCCTACAATGAGCAGTTCTTC; CDR3 protein: CASSLGQGHSSYNEQFF; D gene: TRBD1; J gene: TRBJ2-1; V gene: TRBV28; CDR3 length: 17; clone size: few
CDR3 DNA: TGTGCCAGCAGCGTCTTAATGGGGGGAGAGACCCAGTACTTC; CDR3 protein: CASSVLMGGETQYF; D gene: -; J gene: TRBJ2-5; V gene: TRBV9; CDR3 length: 14; clone size: -
CDR3 DNA: TGCGCCAACAGCCGAAAAGACCGACAGGGGAGGGGGATGGGCTACGAGCAGTACTTC; CDR3 protein: CANSRKDRQGRGMGYEQYF; D gene: -; J gene: TRBJ2-7; V gene: TRBV5-1; CDR3 length: 19; clone size: -
CDR3 DNA: TGTGCCAGCACGCCCACCGGGACAGACTTCTATGGCTACACCTTC; CDR3 protein: CASTPTGTDFYGYTF; D gene: -; J gene: TRBJ1-2; V gene: TRBV21-1; CDR3 length: 15; clone size: -
CDR3 DNA: TGTGCCAGCAGTAGACAGGGGTACGAGCAGTACTTC; CDR3 protein: CASSRQGYEQYF; D gene: TRBD1; J gene: TRBJ2-7; V gene: TRBV6-5; CDR3 length: 12; clone size: -
CDR3 DNA: TGCGCCAGCAGCCTTCAACCGCCCGGGGACGAGCAGTACTTC; CDR3 protein: CASSLQPPGDEQYF; D gene: -; J gene: TRBJ2-7; V gene: TRBV4-1; CDR3 length: 14; clone size: -
CDR3 DNA: TGTGCCAGCTCACCACCGAACGCCGACATCACGCTTGAAAAACTGTTTTTT; CDR3 protein: CASSPPNADITLEKLFF; D gene: -; J gene: TRBJ1-4; V gene: TRBV18; CDR3 length: 17; clone size: -
CDR3 DNA: TGCGCCAGCAGCGTTACGGGACAGGGCTACAATGAGCAGTTCTTC; CDR3 protein: CASSVTGQGYNEQFF; D gene: TRBD1; J gene: TRBJ2-1; V gene: TRBV5-1; CDR3 length: 15; clone size: few
CDR3 DNA: TGCAGTGCAAGTCGACAGCAGGGGGGAGAAAAACTGTTTTTT; CDR3 protein: CSASRQQGGEKLFF; D gene: TRBD1; J gene: TRBJ1-4; V gene: TRBV20-1; CDR3 length: 14; clone size: -
CDR3 DNA: TGTGCCAGCAGCTCGGACAAGAACACTGAAGCTTTCTTT; CDR3 protein: CASSSDKNTEAFF; D gene: -; J gene: TRBJ1-1; V gene: TRBV7-8; CDR3 length: 13; clone size: -
CDR3 DNA: TGTGCCAGCAGTTTGAGGGCCGCAACTAATGAAAAACTGTTTTTT; CDR3 protein: CASSLRAATNEKLFF; D gene: -; J gene: TRBJ1-4; V gene: TRBV7-6; CDR3 length: 15; clone size: once
CDR3 DNA: TGTGCCACCAGCAATGAGGACAGTTATAGCAATCAGCCCCAGCATTTT; CDR3 protein: CATSNEDSYSNQPQHF; D gene: -; J gene: TRBJ1-5; V gene: TRBV15; CDR3 length: 16; clone size: -
CDR3 DNA: TGTGCCAGCAGTTCGGGGGCAGGGGGATACGAGCAGTACTTC; CDR3 protein: CASSSGAGGYEQYF; D gene: -; J gene: TRBJ2-7; V gene: TRBV28; CDR3 length: 14; clone size: -
CDR3 DNA: TGTGCCAGCAGCCACCGGGACAGACTCTACGAGCAGTACTTC; CDR3 protein: CASSHRDRLYEQYF; D gene: TRBD1; J gene: TRBJ2-7; V gene: TRBV3-1/TRBV3-2; CDR3 length: 14; clone size: -
CDR3 DNA: TGTGCCAGCAGCTTCCAGTTTTCCCCCCTCCACTTT; CDR3 protein: CASSFQFSPLHF; D gene: -; J gene: TRBJ1-6; V gene: TRBV27; CDR3 length: 12; clone size: -
CDR3 DNA: TGTGCCAGCAGCCAAGAAGGGGCGGGAGGACAAGAGACCCAGTACTTC; CDR3 protein: CASSQEGAGGQETQYF; D gene: TRBD2; J gene: TRBJ2-5; V gene: TRBV3-1/TRBV3-2; CDR3 length: 16; clone size: -
CDR3 DNA: TGTGCCAGCAGCCCCCGCGGGGGTAATGAGCAGTTCTTC; CDR3 protein: CASSPRGGNEQFF; D gene: TRBD2; J gene: TRBJ2-1; V gene: TRBV12-3/TRBV12-4; CDR3 length: 13; clone size: -
CDR3 DNA: TGTGCCACCAGTGACCCCGGGACAGGGGGAAACACCATATATTTT; CDR3 protein: CATSDPGTGGNTIYF; D gene: TRBD1; J gene: TRBJ1-3; V gene: TRBV24-1; CDR3 length: 15; clone size: -
CDR3 DNA: TGTGCCAGCTCACGTCAGGGGGCGGATCAGCCCCAGCATTTT; CDR3 protein: CASSRQGADQPQHF; D gene: TRBD1; J gene: TRBJ1-5; V gene: TRBV18; CDR3 length: 14; clone size: once
CDR3 DNA: TGTGCCAGCAGCCTCTACAGAAACCAAGAGACCCAGTACTTC; CDR3 protein: CASSLYRNQETQYF; D gene: -; J gene: TRBJ2-5; V gene: TRBV7-9; CDR3 length: 14; clone size: -
CDR3 DNA: TGTGCCAGTAGTACTAAAGAAGGACAGGGACAATCCTACGAGCAGTACTTC; CDR3 protein: CASSTKEGQGQSYEQYF; D gene: TRBD1; J gene: TRBJ2-7; V gene: TRBV19; CDR3 length: 17; clone size: -
CDR3 DNA: TGTGCCAGCAGCTTAAGTAGTATTCGGAGGGATGAGCAGTTCTTC; CDR3 protein: CASSLSSIRRDEQFF; D gene: -; J gene: TRBJ2-1; V gene: TRBV7-3; CDR3 length: 15; clone size: few
CDR3 DNA: TGTGCCAGTAGTCAGGGGGGAAGCAATCAGCCCCAGCATTTT; CDR3 protein: CASSQGGSNQPQHF; D gene: TRBD1; J gene: TRBJ1-5; V gene: TRBV19; CDR3 length: 14; clone size: -
CDR3 DNA: TGCAGCGTTGAAAGGGACAGGGTGGAGACCCAGTACTTC; CDR3 protein: CSVERDRVETQYF; D gene: TRBD1; J gene: TRBJ2-5; V gene: TRBV29-1; CDR3 length: 13; clone size: -
CDR3 DNA: TGTGCCAGCAGTACATTATCCAATGAGCAGTTCTTC; CDR3 protein: CASSTLSNEQFF; D gene: -; J gene: TRBJ2-1; V gene: TRBV12-3/TRBV12-4; CDR3 length: 12; clone size: -
CDR3 DNA: TGTGCCAGCAGCCAAGGGGGGCAGGGCACTGAAGCTTTCTTT; CDR3 protein: CASSQGGQGTEAFF; D gene: -; J gene: TRBJ1-1; V gene: TRBV3-1/TRBV3-2; CDR3 length: 14; clone size: -
CDR3 DNA: TGTGCCAGCAGACCGGGGGTCGGGGAGCTGTTTTTT; CDR3 protein: CASRPGVGELFF; D gene: -; J gene: TRBJ2-2; V gene: TRBV6-4; CDR3 length: 12; clone size: once
CDR3 DNA: TGTGCCAGCAGCGTCCACCAAGGACTAGCGGGAGGAATTGAGCAGTTCTTC; CDR3 protein: CASSVHQGLAGGIEQFF; D gene: TRBD2; J gene: TRBJ2-1; V gene: TRBV9; CDR3 length: 17; clone size: -
CDR3 DNA: TGCGCCAGCAGCCCAACGGCGGGGTTTGACTATGGCTACACCTTC; CDR3 protein: CASSPTAGFDYGYTF; D gene: -; J gene: TRBJ1-2; V gene: TRBV5-1; CDR3 length: 15; clone size: -
CDR3 DNA: TGTGCCAGCAGCCGCCAGGGGATGGGCTACAATGAGCAGTTCTTC; CDR3 protein: CASSRQGMGYNEQFF; D gene: -; J gene: TRBJ2-1; V gene: TRBV11-3; CDR3 length: 15; clone size: few
CDR3 DNA: TGTGCCAGCAACCGGGGGTTAGCTTCACCCCTCCACTTT; CDR3 protein: CASNRGLASPLHF; D gene: -; J gene: TRBJ1-6; V gene: TRBV5-4; CDR3 length: 13; clone size: -
CDR3 DNA: TGTGCCACCGAAAGGGGAATTCAGCCCCAGCATTTT; CDR3 protein: CATERGIQPQHF; D gene: -; J gene: TRBJ1-5; V gene: TRBV24-1; CDR3 length: 12; clone size: -
CDR3 DNA: TGTGCCATAGGACTAGCGGGAAACACCGGGGAGCTGTTTTTT; CDR3 protein: CAIGLAGNTGELFF; D gene: TRBD2; J gene: TRBJ2-2; V gene: TRBV10-3; CDR3 length: 14; clone size: -
CDR3 DNA: TGTGCCAGCATCCAGGATGGAGGGCCCGCAGATACGCAGTATTTT; CDR3 protein: CASIQDGGPADTQYF; D gene: -; J gene: TRBJ2-3; V gene: TRBV5-5; CDR3 length: 15; clone size: -
CDR3 DNA: TGTGCCAGCAGTTTGATCTCCGGGACAGCCAGCTACGAGCAGTACTTC; CDR3 protein: CASSLISGTASYEQYF; D gene: TRBD1; J gene: TRBJ2-7; V gene: TRBV6-9; CDR3 length: 16; clone size: -
CDR3 DNA: TGTGCCAGCAGCTTAGGACTAGCGGGAGATTGGCAGTACTTC; CDR3 protein: CASSLGLAGDWQYF; D gene: TRBD2; J gene: TRBJ2-7; V gene: TRBV7-2; CDR3 length: 14; clone size: -
CDR3 DNA: TGTGCCAGCAGTCCGCGGACAGGGTTCTCCTACAATGAGCAGTTCTTC; CDR3 protein: CASSPRTGFSYNEQFF; D gene: TRBD1; J gene: TRBJ2-1; V gene: TRBV28; CDR3 length: 16; clone size: -
CDR3 DNA: TGTGCCAGCAGTTACCCAGGGGGCAGGGGGGCCGGGGAGCTGTTTTTT; CDR3 protein: CASSYPGGRGAGELFF; D gene: TRBD1; J gene: TRBJ2-2; V gene: TRBV6-6; CDR3 length: 16; clone size: -
CDR3 DNA: TGTGCCAGCAGTTACTCCGCCCCCTCGAGCCACGAGCAGTACTTC; CDR3 protein: CASSYSAPSSHEQYF; D gene: -; J gene: TRBJ2-7; V gene: TRBV6-2/TRBV6-3; CDR3 length: 15; clone size: -
CDR3 DNA: TGTGCCAGCAGCCCCCGGCGGGACGGCTACAATCAGCCCCAGCATTTT; CDR3 protein: CASSPRRDGYNQPQHF; D gene: -; J gene: TRBJ1-5; V gene: TRBV7-9; CDR3 length: 16; clone size: -